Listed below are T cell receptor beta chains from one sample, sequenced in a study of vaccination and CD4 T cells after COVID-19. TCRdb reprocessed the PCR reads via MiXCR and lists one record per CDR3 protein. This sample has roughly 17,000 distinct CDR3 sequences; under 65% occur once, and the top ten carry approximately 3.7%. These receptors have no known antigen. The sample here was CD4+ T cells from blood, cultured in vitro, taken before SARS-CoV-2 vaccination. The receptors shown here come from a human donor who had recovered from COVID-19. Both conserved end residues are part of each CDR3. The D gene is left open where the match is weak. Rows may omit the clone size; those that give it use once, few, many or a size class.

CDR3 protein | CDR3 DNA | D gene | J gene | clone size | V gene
CASSFGGVGETQYF | TGTGCCAGCAGCTTTGGGGGGGTAGGAGAGACCCAGTACTTC | TRBD2 | TRBJ2-5 | - | TRBV7-8
CASSYSSDRDLHPLHF | TGTGCCAGCAGTTACTCGTCCGACAGGGACCTTCATCCCCTCCACTTT | TRBD1 | TRBJ1-6 | few | TRBV6-5
CATSSRKRGANTGELFF | TGTGCCACCAGCAGTAGGAAAAGGGGCGCGAACACCGGGGAGCTGTTTTTT | - | TRBJ2-2 | - | TRBV15
CASSRDSRETQYF | TGTGCCAGCAGCCGGGACAGTCGGGAGACCCAGTACTTC | TRBD1 | TRBJ2-5 | - | TRBV2
CSARPRTGTNTEAFF | TGCAGTGCTAGACCTCGAACAGGTACCAACACTGAAGCTTTCTTT | - | TRBJ1-1 | - | TRBV20-1
CSASERGGPDPRETQYF | TGCAGTGCTAGTGAGCGGGGGGGGCCGGATCCGAGGGAGACCCAGTACTTC | TRBD2 | TRBJ2-5 | - | TRBV20-1
CASSEATGNTEAFF | TGTGCCAGCAGTGAAGCGACGGGAAACACTGAAGCTTTCTTT | - | TRBJ1-1 | medium-sized | TRBV6-1
CASGQERETQYF | TGTGCCTCCGGACAGGAGCGGGAGACCCAGTACTTC | TRBD1 | TRBJ2-5 | - | TRBV30
CASREMAGAGELFF | TGTGCCAGCAGGGAGATGGCAGGGGCCGGGGAGCTGTTTTTT | - | TRBJ2-2 | - | TRBV7-2
CASSYPGRAGRTDTQYF | TGTGCCAGCAGTTACCCCGGAAGGGCGGGTCGCACAGATACGCAGTATTTT | - | TRBJ2-3 | once | TRBV6-2/TRBV6-3
CASSQDWFRGESPLHF | TGCGCCAGCAGCCAAGACTGGTTCAGGGGGGAATCACCCCTCCACTTT | TRBD1 | TRBJ1-6 | - | TRBV7-2
CASSFGDANNYGYTF | TGTGCCAGCAGTTTCGGCGACGCCAACAACTATGGCTACACCTTC | - | TRBJ1-2 | - | TRBV12-3/TRBV12-4
CASSVGQPNTEAFF | TGTGCCAGCAGCGTAGGACAGCCCAACACTGAAGCTTTCTTT | - | TRBJ1-1 | few | TRBV7-9
CASRTGAYSSYNEQFF | TGTGCCAGCAGGACGGGGGCTTATAGCTCCTACAATGAGCAGTTCTTC | - | TRBJ2-1 | - | TRBV6-2/TRBV6-3
CASSEDWQNYGYTF | TGTGCCAGCAGTGAAGATTGGCAGAACTATGGCTACACCTTC | - | TRBJ1-2 | few | TRBV6-1
CASSFADRGLNQPQHF | TGTGCCAGCAGCTTTGCAGACAGGGGGCTCAATCAGCCCCAGCATTTT | TRBD1 | TRBJ1-5 | - | TRBV7-8
CASSLLTSGLNNEQFF | TGTGCCAGCAGTTTACTGACTAGCGGGTTGAACAATGAGCAGTTCTTC | TRBD2 | TRBJ2-1 | - | TRBV27
CASSIPGDSQETQYF | TGTGCCAGTAGTATCCCTGGGGACAGCCAAGAGACCCAGTACTTC | TRBD1 | TRBJ2-5 | once | TRBV19
CASSKTSGSNEQFF | TGTGCCAGCAGTAAGACTAGCGGGAGCAATGAGCAGTTCTTC | TRBD2 | TRBJ2-1 | - | TRBV27
CASIRTGADGYTF | TGTGCCAGTATACGGACAGGGGCGGACGGCTACACCTTC | TRBD1 | TRBJ1-2 | few | TRBV19
CASSSGGGVNYGYTF | TGTGCCAGCAGTTCAGGAGGGGGAGTGAACTATGGCTACACCTTC | - | TRBJ1-2 | medium-sized | TRBV7-9
CASRDPSRIEQFF | TGTGCCAGTCGGGACCCGTCTAGGATTGAGCAGTTCTTC | - | TRBJ2-1 | - | TRBV6-1
CASSLSGGYDTGELFF | TGTGCCAGCAGCTTGAGCGGGGGGTACGACACCGGGGAGCTGTTTTTT | TRBD2 | TRBJ2-2 | - | TRBV7-2
CASKLGMNTEAFF | TGTGCCAGCAAACTGGGGATGAACACTGAAGCTTTCTTT | - | TRBJ1-1 | - | TRBV7-8
CASSRTRDTEAFF | TGTGCCAGCAGCAGAACTAGGGACACTGAAGCTTTCTTT | - | TRBJ1-1 | - | TRBV7-8
CASSEYKFGTSDYNEQFF | TGTGCCAGCAGTGAATACAAGTTTGGGACTAGCGATTACAATGAGCAGTTCTTC | TRBD2 | TRBJ2-1 | few | TRBV25-1
CASNRDTNTGELFF | TGTGCCAGTAACCGGGACACTAACACCGGGGAGCTGTTTTTT | - | TRBJ2-2 | few | TRBV2
CSARPFGTPNGEQFF | TGCAGTGCTAGGCCCTTCGGGACTCCCAATGGTGAGCAGTTCTTC | - | TRBJ2-1 | - | TRBV20-1
CASSTRTGNTEAFF | TGTGCCAGCAGCACCAGGACAGGGAACACTGAAGCTTTCTTT | TRBD1 | TRBJ1-1 | - | TRBV14
CASRTQGINDEQYF | TGTGCCAGCAGGACCCAGGGTATTAACGACGAGCAGTACTTC | - | TRBJ2-7 | few | TRBV28
CATSDRGIYEQYF | TGTGCCACCTCCGACAGGGGAATCTACGAGCAGTACTTC | TRBD1 | TRBJ2-7 | few | TRBV6-1
CASSAGQGRSTEAFF | TGTGCCAGCAGCGCCGGACAGGGAAGGAGCACTGAAGCTTTCTTT | TRBD1 | TRBJ1-1 | - | TRBV7-9
CASSFFTYSNQPQHF | TGTGCCAGCAGTTTCTTCACGTATAGCAATCAGCCCCAGCATTTT | - | TRBJ1-5 | - | TRBV28
CASRGQAALNTEAFF | TGTGCCAGCAGGGGACAGGCGGCGTTGAACACTGAAGCTTTCTTT | TRBD1 | TRBJ1-1 | - | TRBV12-3/TRBV12-4
CASSGNRGLSSYEQYF | TGTGCCAGCAGTGGGAACAGGGGACTCAGCTCCTACGAGCAGTACTTC | - | TRBJ2-7 | few | TRBV2
CASSLSREQAGGGEQFF | TGTGCCAGCAGTTTATCGCGGGAGCAAGCGGGAGGAGGTGAGCAGTTCTTC | TRBD2 | TRBJ2-1 | few | TRBV27
CASSAPSGAPYNEQFF | TGTGCCAGCAGTGCGCCGAGCGGAGCCCCCTACAATGAGCAGTTCTTC | - | TRBJ2-1 | few | TRBV6-1
CASIGTVEAFF | TGTGCCAGTATCGGGACAGTTGAAGCTTTCTTT | TRBD1 | TRBJ1-1 | - | TRBV19
CASTGRTEAFF | TGTGCCAGCACCGGTAGGACTGAAGCTTTCTTT | - | TRBJ1-1 | few | TRBV6-1
CASSLVVDTEAFF | TGTGCCAGCAGTTTAGTGGTGGACACTGAAGCTTTCTTT | - | TRBJ1-1 | - | TRBV27
CASSIDPGDTGELFF | TGTGCCAGTAGTATAGACCCCGGGGACACCGGGGAGCTGTTTTTT | - | TRBJ2-2 | - | TRBV19
CSAASGVANTGELFF | TGCAGTGCTGCGAGCGGGGTCGCGAACACCGGGGAGCTGTTTTTT | TRBD2 | TRBJ2-2 | few | TRBV20-1
CASRLVGPSGETQYF | TGTGCCAGCCGATTGGTAGGGCCAAGCGGAGAGACCCAGTACTTC | - | TRBJ2-5 | few | TRBV27
CASLLRVSSYNEQFF | TGTGCCAGCCTCCTTAGGGTGAGCTCCTACAATGAGCAGTTCTTC | - | TRBJ2-1 | - | TRBV5-8
CASSEVGRYNSPLHF | TGTGCCAGCAGTGAAGTGGGACGCTATAATTCACCCCTCCACTTT | - | TRBJ1-6 | few | TRBV2
CATSRGTGSSQSGYTF | TGTGCCACCAGCAGAGGGACAGGGTCAAGTCAAAGCGGCTACACCTTC | TRBD1 | TRBJ1-2 | - | TRBV15
CASSEHITDTQYF | TGTGCCAGCAGTGAACACATCACAGATACGCAGTATTTT | - | TRBJ2-3 | - | TRBV25-1
CASSPGVTSNQPQHF | TGTGCCAGCAGCCCCGGGGTGACTAGCAATCAGCCCCAGCATTTT | - | TRBJ1-5 | - | TRBV7-8
CATSRRTGRSGVHEQYF | TGTGCCACCAGCAGGAGGACAGGGAGGAGCGGGGTTCACGAGCAGTACTTC | - | TRBJ2-7 | - | TRBV15
CASTIMQGARDTQYF | TGTGCCAGCACCATAATGCAGGGGGCGCGGGATACGCAGTATTTT | TRBD1 | TRBJ2-3 | - | TRBV27
CASSSRLAGGLGELFF | TGTGCCAGCAGCTCGCGACTAGCGGGAGGCCTCGGGGAGCTGTTTTTT | TRBD2 | TRBJ2-2 | - | TRBV7-2
CASTHRGGPRWHEQYF | TGTGCCAGCACCCACCGGGGAGGGCCGAGGTGGCACGAGCAGTACTTC | TRBD2 | TRBJ2-7 | - | TRBV11-3
CATSFSRGLANYGYTF | TGTGCCACCAGCTTCTCCAGGGGATTAGCGAACTATGGCTACACCTTC | - | TRBJ1-2 | - | TRBV15